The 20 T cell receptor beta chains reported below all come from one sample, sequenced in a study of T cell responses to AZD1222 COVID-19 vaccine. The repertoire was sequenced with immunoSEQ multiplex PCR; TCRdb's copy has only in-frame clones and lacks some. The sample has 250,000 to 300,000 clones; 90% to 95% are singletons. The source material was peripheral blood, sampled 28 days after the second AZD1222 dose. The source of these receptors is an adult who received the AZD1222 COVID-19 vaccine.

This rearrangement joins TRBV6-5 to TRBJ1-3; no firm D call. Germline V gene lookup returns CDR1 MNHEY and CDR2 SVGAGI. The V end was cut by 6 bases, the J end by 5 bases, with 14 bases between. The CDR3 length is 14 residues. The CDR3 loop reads CASSSDLGRNTIYF. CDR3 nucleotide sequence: TGTGCCAGCAGCTCCGACCTGGGGAGAAACACCATATATTTT.

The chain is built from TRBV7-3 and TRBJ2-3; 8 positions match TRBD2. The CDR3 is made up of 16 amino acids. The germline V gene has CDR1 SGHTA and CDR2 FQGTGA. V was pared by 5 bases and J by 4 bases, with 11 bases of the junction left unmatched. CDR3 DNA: TGTGCCAGCAGCCGCACTAGCGGATCTTCTTCAGATACGCAGTATTTT. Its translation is CASSRTSGSSSDTQYF.

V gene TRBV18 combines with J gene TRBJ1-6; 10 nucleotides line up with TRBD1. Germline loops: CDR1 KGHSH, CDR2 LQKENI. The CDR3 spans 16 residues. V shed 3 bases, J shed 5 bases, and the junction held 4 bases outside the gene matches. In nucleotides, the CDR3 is TGTGCCAGCTCACCGGGACAGGGGTTTAATAATTCACCCCTCCACTTT. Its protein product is CASSPGQGFNNSPLHF.

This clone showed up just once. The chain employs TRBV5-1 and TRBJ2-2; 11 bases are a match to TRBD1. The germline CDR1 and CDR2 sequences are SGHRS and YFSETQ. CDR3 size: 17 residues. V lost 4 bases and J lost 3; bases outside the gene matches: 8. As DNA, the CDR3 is TGCGCCAGCAGCCGCGGTGGGGGACAGGGGGACACCGGGGAGCTGTTTTTT. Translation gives CASSRGGGQGDTGELFF.

CDR3 DNA: TGCAGCGTGGGGACGATCCAAGAGACCCAGTACTTC. This sequence encodes CSVGTIQETQYF. The chain joins TRBV29-1 to TRBJ2-5; D could derive from TRBD1 or TRBD2 (5 bases each). The CDR3 is made up of 12 amino acids. Trimming removed 6 bases from V and 1 base from J, with 9 bases in between. The germline V gene encodes CDR1 SQVTM and CDR2 ANQGSEA. Looking up the rest from reference TRBV29-1 and TRBJ2-5 gives the full variable domain: SAVISQKPSRDICQRGTSLTIQCQVDSQVTMMFWYRQQPGQSLTLIATANQGSEATYESGFVIDKFPISRPNLTFSTLTVSNMSPEDSSIYLCSVGTIQETQYFGPGTRLLVL.

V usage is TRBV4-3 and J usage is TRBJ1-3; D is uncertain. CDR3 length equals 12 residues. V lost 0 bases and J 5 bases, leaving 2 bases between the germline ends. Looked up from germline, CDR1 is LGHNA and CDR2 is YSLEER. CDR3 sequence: CASSQDRNTIYF. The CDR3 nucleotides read TGCGCCAGCAGCCAAGATAGAAACACCATATATTTT.

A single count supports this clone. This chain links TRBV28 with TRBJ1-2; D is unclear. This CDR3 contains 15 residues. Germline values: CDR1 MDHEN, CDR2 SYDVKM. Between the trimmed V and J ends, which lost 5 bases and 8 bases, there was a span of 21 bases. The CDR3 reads CASSQGNPISRGYTF. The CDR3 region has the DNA TGTGCCAGCAGTCAAGGGAACCCTATCAGTCGAGGCTACACCTTC.

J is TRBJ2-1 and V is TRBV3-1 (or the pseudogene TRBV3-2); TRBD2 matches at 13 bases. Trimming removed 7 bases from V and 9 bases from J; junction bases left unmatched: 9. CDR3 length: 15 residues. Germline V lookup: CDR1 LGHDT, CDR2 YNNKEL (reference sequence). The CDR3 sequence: CASTLTSGGALEQFF. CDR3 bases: TGTGCCAGCACCCTAACTAGCGGGGGGGCTCTTGAGCAGTTCTTC.

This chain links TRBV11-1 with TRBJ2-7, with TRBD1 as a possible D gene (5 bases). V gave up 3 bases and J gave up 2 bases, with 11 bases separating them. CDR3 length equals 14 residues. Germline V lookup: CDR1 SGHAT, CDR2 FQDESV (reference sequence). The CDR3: CASSFGQGTYEQYF. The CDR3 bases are TGTGCCAGCAGCTTCGGCCAGGGAACCTACGAGCAGTACTTC.

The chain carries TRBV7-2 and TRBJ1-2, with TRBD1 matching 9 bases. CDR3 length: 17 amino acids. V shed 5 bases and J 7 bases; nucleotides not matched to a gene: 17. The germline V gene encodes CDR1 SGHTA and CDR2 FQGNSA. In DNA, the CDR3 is TGTGCCAGCAGCCCTTGGGCGGGGACAGGGAGCTTTGTTGGCTACACCTTC. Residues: CASSPWAGTGSFVGYTF.

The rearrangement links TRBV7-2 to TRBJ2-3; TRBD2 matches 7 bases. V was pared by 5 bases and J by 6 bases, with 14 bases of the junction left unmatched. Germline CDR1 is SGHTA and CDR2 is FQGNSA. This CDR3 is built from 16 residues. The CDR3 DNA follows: TGTGCCAGCAGCCTCGACGCGGGAGTTGGAAAGGATACGCAGTATTTT. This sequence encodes CASSLDAGVGKDTQYF. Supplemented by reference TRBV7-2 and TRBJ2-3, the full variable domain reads GAGVSQSPSNKVTEKGKDVELRCDPISGHTALYWYRQSLGQGLEFLIYFQGNSAPDKSGLPSDRFSAERTGGSVSTLTIQRTQQEDSAVYLCASSLDAGVGKDTQYFGPGTRLTVL.

The chain's CDR3 is CASSRDYHDTQYF. CDR3 nucleotide sequence: TGTGCCAGCAGCCGGGACTACCACGATACGCAGTATTTT. The chain uses TRBV2 and TRBJ2-3; 7 positions agree with TRBD2. Germline V CDR1 and CDR2: SNHLY, FYNNEI. With 6 bases clipped from V and 6 bases from J, the junction kept 6 bases outside the gene matches. The CDR3 loop spans 13 amino acids.

The CDR3 sequence: CASSLTRAGMVRETQYF. DNA for the CDR3: TGTGCCAGCAGCTTAACTCGAGCGGGAATGGTGCGAGAGACCCAGTACTTC. The chain recombines TRBV7-2 with TRBJ2-5, with 7 bases fitting TRBD2. The length of the CDR3 is 17 residues. Per germline, CDR1 SGHTA and CDR2 FQGNSA. The ends lost 2 bases at V and 4 bases at J; junction bases unmatched: 13.

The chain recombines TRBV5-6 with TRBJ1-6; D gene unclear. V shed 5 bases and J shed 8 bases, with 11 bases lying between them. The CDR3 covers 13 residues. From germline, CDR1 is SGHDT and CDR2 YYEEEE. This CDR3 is CASSGGGDSPLHF. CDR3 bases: TGTGCCAGCAGTGGTGGCGGGGATTCACCCCTCCACTTT.

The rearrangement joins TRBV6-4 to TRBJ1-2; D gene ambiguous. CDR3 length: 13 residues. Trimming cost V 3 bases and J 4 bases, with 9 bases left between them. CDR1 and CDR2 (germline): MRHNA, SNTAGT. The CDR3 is CASSDSGGYGYTF. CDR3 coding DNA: TGTGCCAGCAGTGATTCGGGAGGCTATGGCTACACCTTC.

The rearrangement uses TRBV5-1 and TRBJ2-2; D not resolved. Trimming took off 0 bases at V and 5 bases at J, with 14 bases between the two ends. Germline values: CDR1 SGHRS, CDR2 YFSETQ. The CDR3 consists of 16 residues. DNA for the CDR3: TGCGCCAGCAGCTTGGGGCTACTCCCGAGGACCGGGGAGCTGTTTTTT. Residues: CASSLGLLPRTGELFF.

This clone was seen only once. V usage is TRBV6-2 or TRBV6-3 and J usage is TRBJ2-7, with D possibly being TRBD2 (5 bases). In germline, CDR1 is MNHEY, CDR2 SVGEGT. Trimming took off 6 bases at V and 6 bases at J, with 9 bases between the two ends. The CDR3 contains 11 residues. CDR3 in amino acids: CASSTGFEQYF. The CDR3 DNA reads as TGTGCCAGCAGCACGGGGTTCGAGCAGTACTTC.

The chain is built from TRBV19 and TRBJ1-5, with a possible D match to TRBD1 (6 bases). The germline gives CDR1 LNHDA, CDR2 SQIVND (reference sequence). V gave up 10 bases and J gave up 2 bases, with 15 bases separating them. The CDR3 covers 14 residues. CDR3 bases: TGTGCCACCTCGGACAGTCCGGGCAATCAGCCCCAGCATTTT. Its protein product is CATSDSPGNQPQHF.

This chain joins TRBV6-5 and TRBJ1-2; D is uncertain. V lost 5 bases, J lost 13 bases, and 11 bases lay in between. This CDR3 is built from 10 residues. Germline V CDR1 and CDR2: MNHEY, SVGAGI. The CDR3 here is CASSNYRGTF. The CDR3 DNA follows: TGTGCCAGCAGTAACTACAGAGGCACCTTC.

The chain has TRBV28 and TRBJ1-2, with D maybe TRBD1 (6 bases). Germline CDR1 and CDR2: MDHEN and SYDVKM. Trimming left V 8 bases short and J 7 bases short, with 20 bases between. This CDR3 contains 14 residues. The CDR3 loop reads CASRTGTPAGGYTF. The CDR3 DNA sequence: TGTGCCAGCCGAACCGGGACACCCGCTGGTGGCTACACCTTC.